The 2 T cell receptor beta chains presented below share a single source sample, sequenced in a study of cytotoxic CD8 clonotypes in ibrutinib-treated CLL. Profiled with immunoSEQ multiplex PCR; TCRdb holds only in-frame clones, not every one. Of approximately 100,000 clones detected, under 70% appear once; the ten largest clones hold more than 35%. Sample: PBMCs, taken after 24 months of ibrutinib treatment. The source is a human donor with chronic lymphocytic leukemia.

This rearrangement joins TRBV6-5 to TRBJ1-6; D call uncertain. Germline assignment: CDR1 MNHEY and CDR2 SVGAGI. V gave up 0 bases and J gave up 5 bases, with 8 bases separating them. This CDR3 has 15 amino acids. The CDR3 sequence is CASSYSSGNNSPLHF. The CDR3 region has the DNA TGTGCCAGCAGTTACTCTTCGGGTAATAATTCACCCCTCCACTTT.

In this sample, this clone turned up many times. V usage is TRBV28 and J usage is TRBJ1-2; D remains unclear. The CDR3 is 13 residues long. The V gene's germline CDR1 is MDHEN and CDR2 SYDVKM. Trimming stripped 2 bases from V and 5 bases from J, with 9 bases between. The CDR3 DNA is TGTGCCAGCAGTTTAGTCGCAGGTTATGGCTACACCTTC. This codes for CASSLVAGYGYTF.